These T cell receptor beta chains were read from a single sample in a study of T cells in Graves' hyperthyroidism and ophthalmopathy. Using its own MiXCR run on the multiplex PCR reads, TCRdb lists one record per CDR3 protein. The profile shows about 560,000 distinct CDR3 sequences, 46% of them singletons. Sample: peripheral blood or thyroid tissue (not recorded which). Source of these receptors: a woman under 30 with Graves' hyperthyroidism. Both conserved end residues are part of each CDR3. A D gene is named only where the DNA matches it firmly. The listing skips clone size in some rows; elsewhere it reads once, few, many or a size class.

TRBJ1-4 - - TRBV19 CASGHVDATNEKLFF TGTGCCAGTGGACACGTAGATGCAACTAATGAAAAACTGTTTTTT
TRBJ2-2 - few TRBV7-9 CASSHPQSHTGELFF TGCGCCAGCAGCCACCCACAATCGCACACCGGGGAGCTGTTTTTT
TRBJ2-7 - - TRBV20-1 CSARDGSGLGSEQYF TGCAGTGCTAGAGATGGTAGCGGTCTGGGTTCGGAGCAGTACTTC
TRBJ2-2 - - TRBV9 CASSVGAPVTGELFF TGTGCCAGCAGCGTAGGTGCTCCAGTAACCGGGGAGCTGTTTTTT
TRBJ2-7 - - TRBV5-1 CASSQEGSLPYEQYF TGCGCCAGCAGCCAAGAGGGGAGCCTCCCCTACGAGCAGTACTTC
TRBJ1-1 - - TRBV7-3 CASSWQDAKNTEAFF TGTGCCAGCAGCTGGCAGGACGCCAAGAACACTGAAGCTTTCTTT
TRBJ1-1 - many TRBV7-9 CASSLVADPSLEAFF TGTGCCAGCAGCTTAGTGGCAGACCCTAGTCTTGAAGCTTTCTTT
TRBJ2-5 - - TRBV25-1 CASGSAGTQYF TGTGCCAGCGGGAGCGCAGGGACCCAGTACTTC
TRBJ2-5 TRBD2 - TRBV7-2 CASSLALGLARETQYF TGTGCCAGCAGCTTAGCTTTGGGACTAGCGAGAGAGACCCAGTACTTC
TRBJ2-7 TRBD2 once TRBV24-1 CATSDAGLAGGSEQYF TGTGCCACCAGTGATGCGGGACTAGCGGGAGGATCCGAGCAGTACTTC
TRBJ1-4 - many TRBV24-1 CATSEDGTTNEKLFF TGTGCCACCAGTGAGGACGGTACAACTAATGAAAAACTGTTTTTT
TRBJ1-3 - few TRBV7-9 CASSLAAVANSGNTIYF TGTGCCAGCAGCTTAGCGGCAGTGGCGAACTCTGGAAACACCATATATTTT
TRBJ1-2 TRBD1 - TRBV5-1 CASSQGQGAGGYTF TGCGCCAGCAGCCAAGGACAGGGGGCGGGTGGCTACACCTTC
TRBJ2-6 - - TRBV19 CASSQGGGANVLTF TGTGCCAGCAGCCAAGGGGGGGGAGCCAACGTCCTGACTTTC
TRBJ1-6 TRBD1 - TRBV25-1 CASSGQGADPLHF TGTGCCAGCAGTGGACAGGGGGCAGATCCCCTCCACTTT
TRBJ1-1 - - TRBV10-2 CATRETWSTEAFF TGCGCCACCCGGGAGACGTGGAGCACTGAAGCTTTCTTT
TRBJ2-2 - - TRBV24-1 CATSDYGRSGELFF TGTGCCACCAGTGACTATGGACGGAGTGGGGAGCTGTTTTTT
TRBJ2-2 - - TRBV11-1 CASSWAHGDDTGELFF TGTGCCAGCAGCTGGGCACACGGAGACGACACCGGGGAGCTGTTTTTT
TRBJ1-2 - many TRBV7-8 CASSLEGRGGYGYTF TGTGCCAGCAGCTTAGAAGGGAGGGGTGGCTATGGCTACACCTTC
TRBJ1-2 - - TRBV10-3 CAISLPRRGRGGYTF TGTGCCATCAGCCTACCCCGAAGGGGGAGAGGAGGCTACACCTTC
TRBJ1-5 TRBD1 - TRBV10-3 CAISELRRGCQPQHF TGTGCCATCAGTGAGTTGCGCAGGGGGTGTCAGCCCCAGCATTTT